One sample yielded the 30 T cell receptor beta chains listed below, sequenced in a study of Graves' ophthalmopathy and Graves' hyperthyroidism. RNA transcripts were the template, and TCR beta CDR3 regions were amplified from them. Amplification began with first-round RT-PCR using HTBI primers, then second-round multiplex PCR was performed. TCRdb independently ran MiXCR on the multiplex PCR reads; one entry per CDR3 protein. The sample lists 200,000 to 250,000 distinct CDR3 sequences, over 25% occurring once. The material sequenced was peripheral blood. These receptors were collected from a man aged 50 to 60 with Graves' ophthalmopathy.

This clonotype showed up many times. The rearrangement uses TRBV19 and TRBJ2-5, with TRBD2 as a possible D gene (5 bases). Trimming shortened V by 10 bases and J by 5 bases, and 14 bases separated the two germline ends. Germline V gene sequence: CDR1 LNHDA, CDR2 SQIVND (reference sequence). This CDR3 is built from 12 residues. For the CDR3, the DNA is TGTGCCACCAAAAAGGGCGGGGAGACCCAGTACTTC. As protein: CATKKGGETQYF.

This clonotype was recorded many times. The chain combines TRBV9 with TRBJ1-1; no firm D call. Germline values: CDR1 SGDLS, CDR2 YYNGEE. Trimming removed 4 bases from V and 3 bases from J, with 16 bases in between. This CDR3 region has 15 residues. The CDR3 protein is CASSREARVDTEAFF. The DNA of the CDR3 is TGTGCCAGCAGCCGAGAGGCTCGGGTGGACACTGAAGCTTTCTTT.

The gene calls are TRBV27 and TRBJ1-5; possible D gene TRBD1, 5 bases. Germline lookup yields CDR1 MNHEY and CDR2 SMNVEV (reference sequence). The germline V and J ends were trimmed by 6 bases and 0 bases, with 18 bases remaining between them. The CDR3 spans 17 residues. Written as DNA, the CDR3 is TGTGCCAGCAGGATCAGGGCCACCTTGGCTAGCAATCAGCCCCAGCATTTT. Translating it yields CASRIRATLASNQPQHF.

This chain joins TRBV7-8 and TRBJ2-7; 10 positions match TRBD2. CDR1 is SGHVS, CDR2 FQNEAQ, per germline. The CDR3 loop spans 15 amino acids. V lost 3 bases to trimming and J lost 7 bases; unmatched junction nucleotides: 9. The CDR3 sequence: CASSFRAGGPKEQYF. CDR3 DNA sequence: TGTGCCAGCAGCTTCCGAGCGGGAGGGCCGAAAGAGCAGTACTTC.

V usage is TRBV19 and J usage is TRBJ1-1; D remains ambiguous. Germline V CDR1 and CDR2: LNHDA, SQIVND (reference sequence). This CDR3 region has 13 residues. Trimming shortened V by 3 bases and J by 4 bases, and 9 bases separated the two germline ends. The CDR3 here is CASSMGRITEAFF. CDR3 DNA sequence: TGTGCCAGTAGTATGGGGAGGATCACTGAAGCTTTCTTT.

This clonotype showed up many times. The chain has TRBV11-2 and TRBJ2-2; D not resolved. The CDR3 runs 15 residues. CDR1 and CDR2 from the germline V gene are SGHAT and FQNNGV. Trimming stripped 4 bases from V and 1 base from J, with 10 bases between. CDR3 nucleotide sequence: TGTGCCAGCAGCTCCCGGGCCGGGAACACCGGGGAGCTGTTTTTT. It is translated as CASSSRAGNTGELFF.

In this sample, this clonotype turned up many times. The genes are TRBV5-1 and TRBJ2-5, with 11 bases aligning to TRBD1. Germline V gene lookup returns CDR1 SGHRS and CDR2 YFSETQ. Unmatched junction bases numbered 4, after V lost 4 bases and J lost 8 bases. The CDR3 loop spans 13 amino acids. The CDR3 nucleotides are TGCGCCAGCAGCCGGGGACAGGGGGATACCCAGTACTTC. This codes for CASSRGQGDTQYF.

This clonotype was found many times. The CDR3 DNA reads TGTGCCAGCAGCCAAGGGGGGCAGGGGCTTAGCAATCAGCCCCAGCATTTT. Amino acid sequence: CASSQGGQGLSNQPQHF. This chain connects TRBV3-1 to TRBJ1-5; weak D call: TRBD1 (6 bases). The V and J ends lost 1 base and 0 bases respectively, with 13 bases between them. The CDR3 is 17 residues long. Germline lookup yields CDR1 LGHDT and CDR2 YNNKEL (reference sequence).

This clonotype was detected ten times or more. The genes are TRBV7-8 and TRBJ2-5; 11 nucleotides line up with TRBD1. This CDR3 region has 15 residues. From germline, CDR1 is SGHVS and CDR2 FQNEAQ. The V and J ends lost 5 bases and 0 bases, in that order; junction bases with no gene match: 2. In DNA form, the CDR3 reads TGTGCCAGCAGCCGGGACAGGGGGTACCAAGAGACCCAGTACTTC. It yields the protein CASSRDRGYQETQYF.

This clonotype was found many times. The V gene is TRBV6-5, the J gene TRBJ1-2, with D possibly TRBD1 on 6 matching bases. Germline CDR1 reads MNHEY; CDR2 reads SVGAGI. The CDR3 runs 13 residues. Between the trimmed V and J ends, which lost 0 bases and 7 bases, there was a span of 9 bases. CDR3 in amino acids: CASSYSGAGGYTF. The CDR3 DNA follows: TGTGCCAGCAGTTACTCGGGGGCAGGTGGCTACACCTTC.

This clonotype came up many times. The chain is built from TRBV7-2 and TRBJ2-7, with D possibly being TRBD1 or TRBD2 (7 bases each). This CDR3 has 14 residues. Germline lookup yields CDR1 SGHTA and CDR2 FQGNSA. The V gene lost 2 bases and the J gene lost 4 bases, with 12 bases spanning the gap. The CDR3 DNA follows: TGTGCCAGCAGCTTATTCCAGGGGGGGTACGAGCAGTACTTC. It encodes CASSLFQGGYEQYF.

This chain links TRBV7-8 with TRBJ1-5; no reliable D call. The CDR3 spans 13 residues. Germline V CDR1 and CDR2: SGHVS, FQNEAQ. V shed 5 bases and J shed 2 bases, with 7 bases lying between them. CDR3 sequence: CASSPARNQPQHF. CDR3 DNA: TGTGCCAGCAGCCCGGCTCGCAATCAGCCCCAGCATTTT. The full variable domain, completed using reference TRBV7-8 and TRBJ1-5, is GAGVSQSPRYKVAKRGQDVALRCDPISGHVSLFWYQQALGQGPEFLTYFQNEAQLDKSGLPSDRFFAERPEGSVSTLKIQRTQQEDSAVYLCASSPARNQPQHFGDGTRLSIL.

This clonotype showed up many times. The CDR3 loop reads CASSIDRATEAFF. The DNA of the CDR3 is TGTGCCAGTAGTATAGATCGGGCTACTGAAGCTTTCTTT. The chain is built from TRBV19 and TRBJ1-1; D is undetermined. CDR1 LNHDA and CDR2 SQIVND come from the germline V gene (reference sequence). V dropped 0 bases and J dropped 5 bases, with 7 bases sitting between them. This CDR3 is 13 amino acids long.

This clonotype was seen many times. The gene calls are TRBV4-1 and TRBJ2-7; a weak D match, TRBD2 (6 bases). V dropped 0 bases and J dropped 2 bases, with 14 bases sitting between them. Germline CDR1 is MGHRA and CDR2 is YSYEKL. CDR3 size: 16 residues. Here the CDR3 reads CASSQEPDYTAYEQYF. In DNA form, the CDR3 reads TGCGCCAGCAGCCAAGAACCGGACTACACCGCCTACGAGCAGTACTTC.

The rearrangement uses TRBV5-1 and TRBJ2-7; TRBD1 might be the D (5 bases). CDR3 size: 13 residues. Germline CDR1 is SGHRS and CDR2 is YFSETQ. Trimming removed 1 base from V and 6 bases from J, with 11 bases in between. The CDR3 loop reads CASSLYRGGEQYF. The CDR3 coding sequence is TGCGCCAGCAGCTTGTATAGGGGCGGCGAGCAGTACTTC.

The chain uses TRBV27 and TRBJ1-2, with D unresolved. The CDR3 has 14 amino acids. The V gene lost 0 bases and the J gene lost 2 bases, with 7 bases spanning the gap. CDR1 MNHEY and CDR2 SMNVEV come from the germline V gene (reference sequence). The CDR3 DNA is TGTGCCAGCAGTTTATCGCGGGTGAACTATGGCTACACCTTC. Translating gives CASSLSRVNYGYTF.

This clonotype was found once. The chain employs TRBV6-5 and TRBJ1-5, with TRBD1 matching over 9 bases. Trimming cost V 4 bases and J 7 bases; bases outside gene matches: 2. Germline loops: CDR1 MNHEY, CDR2 SVGAGI. The CDR3 loop spans 13 amino acids. The CDR3 loop is CASSWDRVQPQHF. The CDR3 DNA sequence: TGTGCCAGCAGTTGGGACAGGGTGCAGCCCCAGCATTTT.

The gene calls are TRBV24-1 and TRBJ1-1; a possible D gene is TRBD1 (6 bases). The CDR3 sequence is 12 residues long. Germline CDR1 KGHDR, CDR2 SFDVKD. Deletions cut 4 bases from V and 9 bases from J, with 11 bases between. The CDR3 DNA follows: TGTGCCACCAGTGAGCGCCAGGGGAAAGCTTTCTTT. It codes for CATSERQGKAFF.

Many counts were recorded for this clonotype. This rearrangement joins TRBV7-9 to TRBJ2-2, with D possibly being TRBD1 (5 bases). Germline V lookup: CDR1 SEHNR, CDR2 FQNEAQ (reference sequence). V dropped 0 bases and J dropped 5 bases, with 10 bases sitting between them. This CDR3 is built from 15 residues. The CDR3 DNA reads as TGTGCCAGCAGCTTAGCGAGGCAGGGAACCGGGGAGCTGTTTTTT. Translation gives CASSLARQGTGELFF.

This clonotype was recorded many times. V gene TRBV27 combines with J gene TRBJ2-5; TRBD1 agrees at 9 bases. Trimming removed 5 bases from V and 5 bases from J; junction bases left unmatched: 18. The CDR3 loop spans 18 amino acids. Germline-derived CDR1 and CDR2 are MNHEY and SMNVEV (reference sequence). Here the CDR3 DNA reads TGTGCCAGCAGTCCGGCCCTCCACCGGGGACAGGGAATGGAGACCCAGTACTTC. Its translation is CASSPALHRGQGMETQYF.

This clonotype was recorded many times. The chain couples TRBV12-3 or TRBV12-4 to TRBJ2-3, with D possibly TRBD2 on 6 matching bases. This CDR3 has 14 residues. V lost 8 bases and J 1 base, leaving 13 bases between the germline ends. Here the CDR3 DNA reads TGTGCCAGCGCGGAGGCTAGCGGCACAGATACGCAGTATTTT. This translates into CASAEASGTDTQYF.

Ten or more counts support this clonotype. The chain couples TRBV6-1 to TRBJ2-7; the D gene is possibly TRBD1 (6 bases). CDR1 and CDR2 from the germline V gene are MNHNS and SASEGT. This CDR3 region has 13 residues. V lost 8 bases, J lost 7 bases, and 18 bases lay in between. The CDR3 loop reads CASSSRGLGEQYF. The DNA of the CDR3 is TGTGCCAGCTCATCAAGGGGGTTAGGAGAGCAGTACTTC.

This clonotype has a count of ten or more. This sequence joins TRBV28 and TRBJ1-6; TRBD1 matches 8 bases. The CDR3 totals 19 residues. The J segment lost 6 bases and the V segment lost 3 bases, leaving 16 bases of the junction unmatched. CDR1 and CDR2 (germline): MDHEN, SYDVKM. The CDR3 DNA reads as TGTGCCAGCAGTTTGATAAGCGACAGGGGTTCCCGAATTAATTCACCCCTCCACTTT. Protein product: CASSLISDRGSRINSPLHF.

The table lists this clonotype with a count of one. V and J are TRBV11-2 and TRBJ2-7; the match to TRBD2 covers 13 bases. Per germline, CDR1 SGHAT and CDR2 FQNNGV. This CDR3 comprises 17 residues. The V segment lost 3 bases and the J segment 4 bases; nucleotides outside the gene matches: 9. The DNA for the CDR3 is TGTGCCAGCAGCTTGCAAGCACTAGCGGGAGGGCCATACGAGCAGTACTTC. It translates to CASSLQALAGGPYEQYF.

This clonotype was counted many times. The chain employs TRBV20-1 and TRBJ2-4; 9 positions agree with TRBD2. Germline CDR1 DFQATT, CDR2 SNEGSKA (reference sequence). J gave up 1 base and V 0 bases, and 7 bases lay outside the gene matches. The CDR3 sequence is 17 residues long. The CDR3 coding sequence is TGCAGTGCTAGAGATCCAGCGGGAGGTTCCGCCAAAAACATTCAGTACTTC. Its protein product is CSARDPAGGSAKNIQYF.

V is TRBV15 and J is TRBJ2-7, with D perhaps TRBD1 (5 bases). The CDR3 length is 13 residues. Trimming cost V 0 bases and J 5 bases, with 8 bases left between them. Germline values: CDR1 LNHNV, CDR2 YYDKDF (reference sequence). DNA for the CDR3: TGTGCCACCAGCAGAGAGGGGCTGGACGAGCAGTACTTC. Its translation: CATSREGLDEQYF. Filled out from reference TRBV15 and TRBJ2-7, the complete variable domain reads DAMVIQNPRYQVTQFGKPVTLSCSQTLNHNVMYWYQQKSSQAPKLLFHYYDKDFNNEADTPDNFQSRRPNTSFCFLDIRSPGLGDTAMYLCATSREGLDEQYFGPGTRLTVT.

The genes are TRBV19 and TRBJ1-1; D is perhaps TRBD1 (6 bases). The V gene's germline CDR1 is LNHDA and CDR2 SQIVND (reference sequence). The CDR3 totals 14 residues. V was cut by 2 bases and J by 8 bases, with 15 bases left in between. DNA of the CDR3: TGTGCCAGTAGTATAAGGGACCAGGGGAAAGAAGCTTTCTTT. It specifies CASSIRDQGKEAFF.

The gene calls are TRBV12-3 or TRBV12-4 and TRBJ2-5, with 9 nucleotides matching TRBD2. The ends lost 5 bases at V and 7 bases at J; junction bases unmatched: 5. This CDR3 has 13 residues. CDR3 sequence (DNA): TGTGCCAGCAGTGCGGGGGGGTTGGGGACCCAGTACTTC. Translating it yields CASSAGGLGTQYF.

This clonotype showed up many times. The chain links TRBV6-1 to TRBJ1-5; TRBD1 might be the D (6 bases). The CDR3 length is 13 residues. The ends were cut back, 6 bases at V and 8 bases at J, with 14 bases in the middle. Germline CDR1 reads MNHNS; CDR2 reads SASEGT. The CDR3 DNA follows: TGTGCCAGCAGCCCGACAGGCCGTGAGCCCCAGCATTTT. It specifies CASSPTGREPQHF.

The chain joins TRBV27 to TRBJ1-1; 7 bases are shared with TRBD1. From germline, CDR1 is MNHEY and CDR2 SMNVEV (reference sequence). J gave up 3 bases and V 3 bases, and 7 bases lay outside the gene matches. This CDR3 spans 15 amino acids. The CDR3: CASSLIGGRDTEAFF. In DNA, the CDR3 is TGTGCCAGCAGTTTGATAGGGGGCCGAGACACTGAAGCTTTCTTT.